This paragraph reports one T cell receptor beta chain. The target antigen is unknown. Here immunoSEQ multiplex PCR was the method, and the copy in TCRdb shows in-frame clones only, minus some. The data show 30,000 to 35,000 clones, roughly 95% seen once. This sample was included in a study of circulating and synovial CD4+ cells in juvenile arthritis. Study results and caveats: Compared with bulk blood, circulating pathogenic-like lymphocytes shared substantially more CDR3 sequences with synovial T cells.

The trim removed 5 bases at V and 1 base at J, leaving 14 bases unmatched. The CDR3 extends over 19 amino acids. Germline CDR1 reads WNHNN; CDR2 reads SYGVQD (reference sequence). This TCR derives from a human donor with juvenile idiopathic arthritis. The sample comprised CD4+ T cells from blood. This chain connects TRBV10-1 to TRBJ2-2, with 9 bases lining up with TRBD1. In DNA, the CDR3 is TGCGCCAGCAGTAGTGGGACTAACAGGGGGCGAGAGAACACCGGGGAGCTGTTTTTT. This gives the protein CASSSGTNRGRENTGELFF.